This TCR beta chain was sequenced for a study of blood T cell repertoires in COVID-19. Across the whole study: Samples came from the United States, Italy and Spain, spanning acute and convalescent COVID-19.

The Seattle site enrolled patients during active infection and followed them longitudinally. As originally analysed: Using reference gene primer amplification, nucleated cell counts were estimated. The method was immunoSEQ multiplex PCR; TCRdb's version includes in-frame clones alone and lacks a portion of them. The D gene and trimming were derived from the DNA, and the V and J assignments and clone size from that table. In the table there are 150,000 to 200,000 clones, approximately 87% of which are singletons. V gave up 3 bases and J gave up 2 bases, with 16 bases separating them. Germline V gives CDR1 MNHEY, CDR2 SVGAGI. The CDR3 loop spans 16 amino acids.

This receptor was taken from a woman in her sixties or seventies with COVID-19, enrolled during active disease. This sequence joins TRBV6-5 and TRBJ2-5; weak D call: TRBD1 (5 bases). Sequenced: peripheral blood. CDR3 amino acids: CASSYPRAPKQETQYF. For the CDR3, the DNA is TGTGCCAGCAGTTATCCCAGGGCTCCTAAGCAAGAGACCCAGTACTTC.